These 12 T cell receptor beta chains came from one sample sequenced in a study of OX40 agonist ivuxolimab in advanced cancers. TCRdb's copy holds only in-frame clones and misses some; the assay was immunoSEQ multiplex PCR. The data show 30,000 to 45,000 clones, approximately 82% seen once. The starting material was CD4+ or CD8+ T cells sorted from blood, obtained in a trial of the OX40 agonist ivuxolimab. The receptors originated from an adult with an advanced solid tumor such as melanoma, head and neck, liver or kidney cancer.

This chain joins TRBV28 and TRBJ2-2; a weak D match, TRBD2 (6 bases). The V gene's germline CDR1 is MDHEN and CDR2 SYDVKM. The V and J ends lost 3 bases and 5 bases respectively, with 13 bases between them. The CDR3 covers 15 residues. For the CDR3, the DNA is TGTGCCAGCAGTTTTAGGTCAGGGAGGACCGGGGAGCTGTTTTTT. Residues: CASSFRSGRTGELFF.

The count of this clone is one. The sample has other DNA sequences that encode this CDR3 too. V is TRBV7-8 and J is TRBJ2-7; no clear D. This CDR3 contains 11 residues. The V end lost 5 bases, the J end lost 2 bases, and 4 bases lay between the germline ends. Looked up from germline, CDR1 is SGHVS and CDR2 is FQNEAQ. CDR3 coding DNA: TGTGCCAGCAGCCGGACCTACGAGCAGTACTTC. Its translation is CASSRTYEQYF.

The chain couples TRBV28 to TRBJ2-6; tentatively, D is TRBD1 or TRBD2 (6 bases each). The CDR3 has 15 amino acids. Between the trimmed V and J ends, which lost 9 bases and 2 bases, there was a span of 14 bases. Per the germline V gene, CDR1 is MDHEN and CDR2 is SYDVKM. CDR3 coding DNA: TGTGCCAGTCAAGAGGGGGGCGCTGGGGCCAACGTCCTGACTTTC. This encodes CASQEGGAGANVLTF.

This clone was recorded once. The chain joins TRBV7-3 to TRBJ2-5, with D possibly being TRBD2 (6 bases). V was clipped by 6 bases and J by 4 bases, with 12 bases between them. There are 13 residues in the CDR3. CDR1 and CDR2 from the germline V gene are SGHTA and FQGTGA. The CDR3 region has the DNA TGTGCCAGCAGTACGGGAGTAATAGAGACCCAGTACTTC. Translating it yields CASSTGVIETQYF.

The rearrangement joins TRBV7-8 to TRBJ1-5, with 7 bases matching TRBD1. CDR3 size: 16 residues. V dropped 5 bases and J dropped 0; count of bases not matched to a gene: 7. Germline CDR1 reads SGHVS; CDR2 reads FQNEAQ. CDR3 bases: TGTGCCAGCAGCCCGAACAGGGGAATTAGCAATCAGCCCCAGCATTTT. Its translation is CASSPNRGISNQPQHF.

V gene TRBV2 combines with J gene TRBJ2-7, with 11 bases identical to TRBD2. The CDR3 contains 15 residues. J lost 6 bases, V lost 1 base, and 5 bases had no gene match. The germline V gene has CDR1 SNHLY and CDR2 FYNNEI. CDR3 bases: TGTGCCAGCAGTGAAGGACTAGCGGGGTTCGGCGAGCAGTACTTC. This encodes CASSEGLAGFGEQYF.

The chain carries TRBV11-3 and TRBJ2-3; the D is unclear. In germline, CDR1 is SGHNT, CDR2 YENEEA. This CDR3 has 12 amino acids. V was shortened by 5 bases and J by 2 bases, with 5 bases between the two germline ends. This CDR3 is CASSRSTDTQYF. CDR3 DNA: TGTGCCAGCAGCCGATCCACAGATACGCAGTATTTT.

V usage is TRBV5-8 and J usage is TRBJ1-2; no reliable D call. CDR3 length: 15 amino acids. V lost 0 bases and J 6 bases, leaving 15 bases between the germline ends. Germline CDR1 and CDR2: SGHTS and YDEGEE. CDR3 residues: CASSLEWNKENGYTF. The DNA for the CDR3 is TGTGCCAGCAGCTTGGAGTGGAATAAAGAGAATGGCTACACCTTC.

The gene calls are TRBV14 and TRBJ2-5; 10 bases agree with TRBD1. This CDR3 has 14 amino acids. V trimming: 5 bases; J trimming: 5 bases; junction bases outside the gene matches: 5. From germline, CDR1 is SGHDN and CDR2 FVKESK. The CDR3, as DNA: TGTGCCAGCAGCTTGAGGGACAGGGGTGAGACCCAGTACTTC. Amino acids: CASSLRDRGETQYF. Combining the CDR3 with reference TRBV14 and TRBJ2-5 gives the whole variable domain EAGVTQFPSHSVIEKGQTVTLRCDPISGHDNLYWYRRVMGKEIKFLLHFVKESKQDESGMPNNRFLAERTGGTYSTLKVQPAELEDSGVYFCASSLRDRGETQYFGPGTRLLVL.

This sequence joins TRBV25-1 and TRBJ2-3; D is perhaps TRBD2 (6 bases). Trimming left V 1 base short and J 2 bases short, with 13 bases between. CDR1 MGHDK and CDR2 SYGVNS come from the germline V gene. This CDR3 is 16 amino acids long. In DNA, the CDR3 is TGTGCCAGCAGTGAATCCATAGGCGGGATCACAGATACGCAGTATTTT. Residues: CASSESIGGITDTQYF.

The chain uses TRBV5-6 and TRBJ1-5, with TRBD1 as a possible D gene (5 bases). V was cut by 6 bases and J by 1 base, with 14 bases left in between. The length of the CDR3 is 15 residues. Germline assignment: CDR1 SGHDT and CDR2 YYEEEE. In DNA, the CDR3 is TGTGCCAGCAATAACTGGGGGTTAAGCAATCAGCCCCAGCATTTT. Translated: CASNNWGLSNQPQHF.

This chain connects TRBV4-1 to TRBJ1-2; D is ambiguous. The germline gives CDR1 MGHRA, CDR2 YSYEKL. The V end lost 4 bases, the J end lost 4 bases, and 19 bases lay between the germline ends. The length of the CDR3 is 16 residues. The CDR3 nucleotides read TGCGCCAGCAGCCCCCGGGCCGCCCCCAGGACCTATGGCTACACCTTC. Its protein is CASSPRAAPRTYGYTF.